This is a list of T cell receptor beta chains from one sample in a study of OX40 agonist ivuxolimab in advanced cancers. The table came from immunoSEQ multiplex PCR; TCRdb's copy has only in-frame clones and leaves some out. The data hold roughly 90,000 clones, with about 87% observed a single time. Sequenced here: CD4+ or CD8+ T cells sorted from blood, sampled in a trial of the OX40 agonist ivuxolimab. The receptors stem from an adult with an advanced solid tumor such as melanoma, head and neck, liver or kidney cancer. CDR3s leave out the opening cysteine and the closing phenylalanine or tryptophan.

j_gene,v_gene,CDR3aa
TRBJ1-6,TRBV2,ASSEMGPLNNSPLH
TRBJ1-1,TRBV4-2,ASSRDGDSMNTEAF
TRBJ1-5,TRBV7-2,ASRDSLNQPQH
TRBJ1-2,TRBV7-8,ASSPDNAHGYT
TRBJ2-1,TRBV11-2,ASSPRWDNEQF
TRBJ1-3,TRBV6-5,ASRRTVSSGNTIY
TRBJ1-4,TRBV5-1,ASSKGTLMEKLF
TRBJ2-1,TRBV10-3,AITPQRGGTYNEQF
TRBJ2-7,TRBV5-6,ASSFRYLTTYEQY
TRBJ2-1,TRBV7-3,ASGPNYNEQF
TRBJ2-5,TRBV2,ATQRGGETQY
TRBJ1-1,TRBV2,ASSANTEAF
TRBJ1-2,TRBV11-3,ASSLATDRVGGYT
TRBJ1-2,TRBV29-1,SVRGTGRHGYT
TRBJ2-7,TRBV7-2,ASSLGRGTYEQY
TRBJ1-1,TRBV9,ASSVDWTAEAF
TRBJ1-1,TRBV30,ASAVLAEAF
TRBJ1-2,TRBV7-2,ASSYRQGALGYT
TRBJ1-2,TRBV5-1,ASSPEVRGGGPDGYT
TRBJ2-2,TRBV5-6,ASSLLITGELF
TRBJ1-1,TRBV28,ASSPSGGGNTEAF
TRBJ2-7,TRBV7-9,ASSWQGYEQY
TRBJ1-4,TRBV6-5,ASSLDRGLRKLF
TRBJ1-1,TRBV19,ASSSGRNTEAF
TRBJ2-7,TRBV28,ASGLASAYEQY
TRBJ2-7,TRBV19,ASSKGQGFYYEQY
TRBJ1-5,TRBV19,ASSTGRINQPQH
TRBJ2-7,TRBV2,ASRSGGPYEQY
TRBJ1-4,TRBV23-1,ASSQSGLTELF
TRBJ1-1,TRBV30,AWSPNMNTEAF
TRBJ2-4,TRBV19,ASSIGAGAKNIQY